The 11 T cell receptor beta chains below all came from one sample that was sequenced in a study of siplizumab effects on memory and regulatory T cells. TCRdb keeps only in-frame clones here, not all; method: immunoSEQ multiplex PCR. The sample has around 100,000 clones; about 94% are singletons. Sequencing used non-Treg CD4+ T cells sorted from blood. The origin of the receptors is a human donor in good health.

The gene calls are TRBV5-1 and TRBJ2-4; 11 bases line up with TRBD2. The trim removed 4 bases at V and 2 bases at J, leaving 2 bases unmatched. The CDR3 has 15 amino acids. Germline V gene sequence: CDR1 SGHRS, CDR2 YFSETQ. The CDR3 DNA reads TGCGCCAGCAGCCCTAGCGGGAGGTCCAAAAACATTCAGTACTTC. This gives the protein CASSPSGRSKNIQYF.

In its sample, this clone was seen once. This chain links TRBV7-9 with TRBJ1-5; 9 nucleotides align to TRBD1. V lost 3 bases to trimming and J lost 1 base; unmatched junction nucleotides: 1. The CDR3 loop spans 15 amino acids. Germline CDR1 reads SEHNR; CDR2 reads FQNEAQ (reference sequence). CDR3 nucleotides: TGTGCCAGCAGCTTGGGACAGGGAAGCAATCAGCCCCAGCATTTT. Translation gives CASSLGQGSNQPQHF.

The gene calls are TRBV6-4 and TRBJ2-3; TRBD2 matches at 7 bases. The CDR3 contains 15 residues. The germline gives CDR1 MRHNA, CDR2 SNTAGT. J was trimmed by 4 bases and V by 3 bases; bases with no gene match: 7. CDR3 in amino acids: CASSEGGGPSDTQYF. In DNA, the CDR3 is TGTGCCAGCAGTGAGGGGGGAGGGCCCTCAGATACGCAGTATTTT.

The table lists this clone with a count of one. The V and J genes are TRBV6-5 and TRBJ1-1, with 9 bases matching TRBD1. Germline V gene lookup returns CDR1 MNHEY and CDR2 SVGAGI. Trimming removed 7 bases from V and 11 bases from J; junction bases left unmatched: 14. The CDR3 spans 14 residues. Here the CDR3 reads CASKVVGQGVLAFF. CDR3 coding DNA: TGTGCCAGCAAAGTTGTGGGACAGGGCGTTTTGGCTTTCTTT.

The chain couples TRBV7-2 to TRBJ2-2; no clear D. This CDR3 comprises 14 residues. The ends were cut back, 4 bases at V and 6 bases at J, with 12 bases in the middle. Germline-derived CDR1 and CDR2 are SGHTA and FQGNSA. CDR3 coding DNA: TGTGCCAGCAGCTCGGACCACGGGCCCGGGGAGCTGTTTTTT. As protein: CASSSDHGPGELFF. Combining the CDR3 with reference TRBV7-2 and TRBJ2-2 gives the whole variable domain GAGVSQSPSNKVTEKGKDVELRCDPISGHTALYWYRQSLGQGLEFLIYFQGNSAPDKSGLPSDRFSAERTGGSVSTLTIQRTQQEDSAVYLCASSSDHGPGELFFGEGSRLTVL.

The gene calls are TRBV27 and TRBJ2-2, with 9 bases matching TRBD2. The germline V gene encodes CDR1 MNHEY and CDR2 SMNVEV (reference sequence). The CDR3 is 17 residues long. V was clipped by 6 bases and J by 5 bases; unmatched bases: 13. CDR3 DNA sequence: TGTGCCAGCAGACCACGACGACTAGCGGAATTTACCGGGGAGCTGTTTTTT. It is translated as CASRPRRLAEFTGELFF.

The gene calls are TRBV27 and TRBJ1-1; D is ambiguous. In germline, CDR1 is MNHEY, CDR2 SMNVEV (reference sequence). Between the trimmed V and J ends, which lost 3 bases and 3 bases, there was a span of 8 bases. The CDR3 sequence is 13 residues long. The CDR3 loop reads CASSFLGDTEAFF. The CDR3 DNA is TGTGCCAGCAGTTTTTTGGGAGACACTGAAGCTTTCTTT.

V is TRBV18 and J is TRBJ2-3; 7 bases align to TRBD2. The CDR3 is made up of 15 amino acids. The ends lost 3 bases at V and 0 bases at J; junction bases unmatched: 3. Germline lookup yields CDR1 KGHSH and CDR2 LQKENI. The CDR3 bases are TGTGCCAGCTCACCCGGGACTACCAGCACAGATACGCAGTATTTT. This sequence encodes CASSPGTTSTDTQYF. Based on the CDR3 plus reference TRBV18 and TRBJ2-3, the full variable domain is NAGVMQNPRHLVRRRGQEARLRCSPMKGHSHVYWYRQLPEEGLKFMVYLQKENIIDESGMPKERFSAEFPKEGPSILRIQQVVRGDSAAYFCASSPGTTSTDTQYFGPGTRLTVL.

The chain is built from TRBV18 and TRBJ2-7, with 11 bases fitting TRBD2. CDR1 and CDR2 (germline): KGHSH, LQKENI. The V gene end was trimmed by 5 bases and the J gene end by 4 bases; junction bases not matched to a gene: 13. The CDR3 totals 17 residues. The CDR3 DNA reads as TGTGCCAGCTCATCCACCTATCGACTAGCGGGATCTTACGAGCAGTACTTC. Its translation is CASSSTYRLAGSYEQYF.

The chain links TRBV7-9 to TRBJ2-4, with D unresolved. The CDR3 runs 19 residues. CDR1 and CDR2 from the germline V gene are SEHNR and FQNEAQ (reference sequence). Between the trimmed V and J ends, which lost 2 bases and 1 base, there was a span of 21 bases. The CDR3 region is CASSLFYGRQPPAKNIQYF. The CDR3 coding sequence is TGTGCCAGCAGCTTATTTTACGGGCGGCAGCCACCGGCCAAAAACATTCAGTACTTC.

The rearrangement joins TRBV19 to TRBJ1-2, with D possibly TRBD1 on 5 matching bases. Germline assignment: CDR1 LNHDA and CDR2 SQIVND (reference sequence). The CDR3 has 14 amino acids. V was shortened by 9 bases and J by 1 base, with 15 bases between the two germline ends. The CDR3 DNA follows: TGTGCCAGCAGGACACGCCATATTAACTATGGCTACACCTTC. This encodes CASRTRHINYGYTF.